The clone carrying this T cell receptor (beta chain) was counted only a few times. Its antigen is still unknown. The time point denotes: recipient sample about 28 days before transplant, after cytoreduction. Recipients were bled about 28 days pretransplant and at posttransplant days 30, 100, 180. Some clones are missing from TCRdb's copy, which holds only in-frame ones; the method was immunoSEQ multiplex PCR. This sample has some 14,000 clones, with approximately 80% found just once. These data are taken from a study of T cell clonotyping in hematopoietic cell transplantation. For the study at large: Recipient samples before transplant were obtained post-cytoreduction.

Findings and caveats of the study: After transplant, recipient diversity fell while pathologically expanded clonotypes grew through day 180. No sorting was done, leaving CD4 and CD8 contributions mixed.

Germline CDR1 and CDR2: MNHEY and SMNVEV (reference sequence). V was pared by 5 bases and J by 2 bases, with 15 bases between. The CDR3 has 15 amino acids. This chain links TRBV27 with TRBJ1-1; no clear D. Material: peripheral blood mononuclear cells, obtained before stem cell transplant. The sequence came from a man in his fifties or sixties with acute myeloid leukemia. Some clones in this sample may be carry-over from other donors' samples. The CDR3 DNA is TGTGCCAGCAGTCGTAAGACGGAAGGAAACACTGAAGCTTTCTTT. Its translation is CASSRKTEGNTEAFF.